This entry describes one TCR beta chain. This sample is drawn from a study of blood T cell repertoires in COVID-19. Whole-study context: From T cells, B-cell-depleted T cells, or PBMCs came the material, which was cDNA or gDNA.

How the authors handled the data: Quantification of nucleated cells was approximated via reference gene primer amplification. Libraries were prepared by immunoSEQ multiplex PCR; TCRdb keeps only in-frame clonotypes and omits some of them. That table furnishes V, J and clone size, whereas the DNA furnished D and trimming. The table includes around 170,000 clones, approximately 79% detected once. The receptor's source is a man aged 25-45 years with active or convalescent COVID-19. The sequencing sample was made of peripheral blood.

The CDR3 here is CASSTEQGARSYGYTF. CDR3 sequence (DNA): TGTGCCAGTAGTACGGAACAGGGGGCGCGCAGCTATGGCTACACCTTC. The chain has TRBV19 and TRBJ1-2, with TRBD1 matching 9 bases. Trimming removed 4 bases from V and 4 bases from J; junction bases left unmatched: 10. CDR1 is LNHDA and CDR2 is SQIVND in the germline V gene (reference sequence). This CDR3 is 16 amino acids long. The full variable domain, in which reference TRBV19 and TRBJ1-2 provide the parts outside the CDR3, is DGGITQSPKYLFRKEGQNVTLSCEQNLNHDAMYWYRQDPGQGLRLIYYSQIVNDFQKGDIAEGYSVSREKKESFPLTVTSAQKNPTAFYLCASSTEQGARSYGYTFGSGTRLTVV.